This T cell receptor beta chain was recovered during a study of human versus mouse CDR3 diversity and MHC coevolution. The overall study: Reportedly, immunoSEQ detects one in 200,000 T cells with minimized PCR bias.

Turning to this clone: The target antigen is unknown.

Trimming cost V 4 bases and J 6 bases; bases outside gene matches: 9. The germline V gene encodes CDR1 SGHNT and CDR2 YYREEE (reference sequence). The CDR3 consists of 15 residues. The repertoire was sequenced with immunoSEQ multiplex PCR; TCRdb's copy has only in-frame clones and lacks some. The sample lists about 77,000 clones; around 92% were seen once. Study observations and caveats: On average, humans showed more CDR3 deletions and insertions than mice.

The specimen was naive CD4+ T cells from blood. The subset is: CD45RO-negative CD62L-positive naive CD4 T cells. The clonotype originates from a person aged 25 to 69 in good health. This chain connects TRBV5-4 to TRBJ1-2; TRBD1 matches at 10 bases. For the CDR3, the DNA is TGTGCCAGCAGCGGCTGGACAGGGGGGAGGGATGGCTACACCTTC. This codes for CASSGWTGGRDGYTF.